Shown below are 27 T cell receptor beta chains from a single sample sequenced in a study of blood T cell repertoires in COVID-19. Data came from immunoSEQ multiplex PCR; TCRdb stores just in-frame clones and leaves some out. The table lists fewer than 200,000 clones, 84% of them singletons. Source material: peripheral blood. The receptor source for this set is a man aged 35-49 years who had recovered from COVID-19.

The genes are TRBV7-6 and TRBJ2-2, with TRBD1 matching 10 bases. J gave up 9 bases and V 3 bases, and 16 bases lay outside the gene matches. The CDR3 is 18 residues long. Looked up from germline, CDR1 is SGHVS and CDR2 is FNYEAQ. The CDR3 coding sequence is TGTGCCAGCAGCTTCCGGGACAGGGGAGATGATGAGTCCAGGGAGCTGTTTTTT. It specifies CASSFRDRGDDESRELFF.

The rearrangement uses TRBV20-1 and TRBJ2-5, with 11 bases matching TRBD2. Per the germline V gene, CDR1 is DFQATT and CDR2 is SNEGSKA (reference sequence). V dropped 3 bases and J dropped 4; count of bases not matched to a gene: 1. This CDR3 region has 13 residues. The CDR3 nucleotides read TGCAGTGCTAGTACTAGCGGGAGAGAGACCCAGTACTTC. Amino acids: CSASTSGRETQYF.

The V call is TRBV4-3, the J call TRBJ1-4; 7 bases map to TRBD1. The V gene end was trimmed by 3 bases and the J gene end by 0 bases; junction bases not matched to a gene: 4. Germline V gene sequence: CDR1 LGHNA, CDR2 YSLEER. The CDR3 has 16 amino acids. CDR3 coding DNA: TGCGCCAGCAGCCAGACAGGGACCGCAACTAATGAAAAACTGTTTTTT. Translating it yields CASSQTGTATNEKLFF.

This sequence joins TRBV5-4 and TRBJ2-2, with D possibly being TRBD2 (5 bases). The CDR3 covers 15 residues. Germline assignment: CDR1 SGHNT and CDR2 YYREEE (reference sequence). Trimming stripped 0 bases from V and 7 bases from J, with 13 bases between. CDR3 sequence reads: CASSLATLAGGELFF. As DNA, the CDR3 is TGTGCCAGCAGCTTGGCCACCCTAGCTGGCGGGGAGCTGTTTTTT.

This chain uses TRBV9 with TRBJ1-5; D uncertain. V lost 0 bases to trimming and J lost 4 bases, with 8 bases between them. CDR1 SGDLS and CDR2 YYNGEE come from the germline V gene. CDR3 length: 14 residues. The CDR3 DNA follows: TGTGCCAGCAGCGTAGGATCAGCGAATCAGCCCCAGCATTTT. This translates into CASSVGSANQPQHF. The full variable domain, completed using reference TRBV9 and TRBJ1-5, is DSGVTQTPKHLITATGQRVTLRCSPRSGDLSVYWYQQSLDQGLQFLIQYYNGEERAKGNILERFSAQQFPDLHSELNLSSLELGDSALYFCASSVGSANQPQHFGDGTRLSIL.

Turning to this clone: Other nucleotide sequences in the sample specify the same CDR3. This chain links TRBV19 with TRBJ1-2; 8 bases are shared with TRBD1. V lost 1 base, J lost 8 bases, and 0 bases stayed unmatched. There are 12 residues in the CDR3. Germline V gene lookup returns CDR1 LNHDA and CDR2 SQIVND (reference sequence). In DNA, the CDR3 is TGTGCCAGTAGTATAGCAGGGGGCGGCTACACCTTC. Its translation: CASSIAGGGYTF.

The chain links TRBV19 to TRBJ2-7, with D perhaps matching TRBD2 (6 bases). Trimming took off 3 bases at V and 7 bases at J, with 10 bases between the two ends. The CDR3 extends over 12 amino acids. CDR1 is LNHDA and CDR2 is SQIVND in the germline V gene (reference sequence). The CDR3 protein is CASSMGRREQYF. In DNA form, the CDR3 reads TGTGCCAGTAGTATGGGGAGGAGGGAGCAGTACTTC.

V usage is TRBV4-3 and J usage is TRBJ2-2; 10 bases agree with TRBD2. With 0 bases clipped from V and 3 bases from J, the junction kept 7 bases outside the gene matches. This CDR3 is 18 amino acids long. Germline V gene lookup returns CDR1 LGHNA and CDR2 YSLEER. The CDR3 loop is CASSQDGRGTSDTGELFF. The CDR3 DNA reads TGCGCCAGCAGCCAAGACGGTAGGGGGACTAGCGACACCGGGGAGCTGTTTTTT.

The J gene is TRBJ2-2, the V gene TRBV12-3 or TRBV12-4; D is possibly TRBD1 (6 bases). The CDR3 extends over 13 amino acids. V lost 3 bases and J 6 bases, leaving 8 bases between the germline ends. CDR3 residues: CASSFNRAGELFF. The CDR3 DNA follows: TGTGCCAGCAGTTTTAACAGGGCCGGGGAGCTGTTTTTT.

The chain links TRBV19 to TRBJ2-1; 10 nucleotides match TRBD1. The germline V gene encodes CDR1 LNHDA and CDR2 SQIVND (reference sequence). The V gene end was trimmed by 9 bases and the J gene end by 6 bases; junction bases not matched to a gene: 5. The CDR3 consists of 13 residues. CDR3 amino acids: CASRGQGPNEQFF. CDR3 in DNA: TGTGCCAGCCGGGGACAGGGGCCCAATGAGCAGTTCTTC.

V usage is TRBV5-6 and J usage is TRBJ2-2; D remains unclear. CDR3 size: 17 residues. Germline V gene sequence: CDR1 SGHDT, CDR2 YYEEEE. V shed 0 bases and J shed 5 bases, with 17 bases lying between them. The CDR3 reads CASSLGGERYNTGELFF. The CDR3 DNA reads TGTGCCAGCAGCTTGGGAGGAGAACGGTACAATACCGGGGAGCTGTTTTTT.

The CDR3 DNA follows: TGCGCCAGCAGCGTCACAGCATCCTCTGGAAACACCATATATTTT. Encoded protein: CASSVTASSGNTIYF. The genes are TRBV5-1 and TRBJ1-3; D call uncertain. V lost 4 bases and J 0 bases, leaving 11 bases between the germline ends. Looked up from germline, CDR1 is SGHRS and CDR2 is YFSETQ. The CDR3 runs to 15 residues.

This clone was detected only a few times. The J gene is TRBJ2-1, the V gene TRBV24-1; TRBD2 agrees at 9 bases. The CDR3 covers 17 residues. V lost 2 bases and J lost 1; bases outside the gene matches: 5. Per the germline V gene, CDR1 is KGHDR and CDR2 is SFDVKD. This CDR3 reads CATSDSSGRTSYNEQFF. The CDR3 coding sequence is TGTGCCACCAGTGATTCGAGCGGGAGGACTTCCTACAATGAGCAGTTCTTC.

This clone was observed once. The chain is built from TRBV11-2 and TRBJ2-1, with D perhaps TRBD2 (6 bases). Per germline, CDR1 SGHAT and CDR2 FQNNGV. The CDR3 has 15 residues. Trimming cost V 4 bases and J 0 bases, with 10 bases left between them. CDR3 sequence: CASSYSGDSYNEQFF. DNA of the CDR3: TGTGCCAGCAGCTATAGCGGAGACTCCTACAATGAGCAGTTCTTC.

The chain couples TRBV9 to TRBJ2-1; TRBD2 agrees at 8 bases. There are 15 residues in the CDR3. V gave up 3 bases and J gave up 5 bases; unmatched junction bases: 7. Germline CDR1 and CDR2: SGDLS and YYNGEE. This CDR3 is CASSAEGRGDNEQFF. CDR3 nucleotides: TGTGCCAGCAGCGCCGAGGGGCGGGGGGACAATGAGCAGTTCTTC. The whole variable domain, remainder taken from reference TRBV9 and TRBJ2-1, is DSGVTQTPKHLITATGQRVTLRCSPRSGDLSVYWYQQSLDQGLQFLIQYYNGEERAKGNILERFSAQQFPDLHSELNLSSLELGDSALYFCASSAEGRGDNEQFFGPGTRLTVL.

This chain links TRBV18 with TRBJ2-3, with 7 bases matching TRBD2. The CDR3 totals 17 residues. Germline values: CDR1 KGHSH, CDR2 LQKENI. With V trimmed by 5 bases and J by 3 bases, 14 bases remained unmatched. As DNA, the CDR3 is TGTGCCAGCTCATTCTCATTGCTGGTAGCGGGTACAGATACGCAGTATTTT. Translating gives CASSFSLLVAGTDTQYF.

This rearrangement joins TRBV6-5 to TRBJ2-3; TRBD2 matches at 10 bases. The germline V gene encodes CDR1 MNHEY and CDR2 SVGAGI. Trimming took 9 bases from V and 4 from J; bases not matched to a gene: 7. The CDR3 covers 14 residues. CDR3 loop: CASKSGRVPDTQYF. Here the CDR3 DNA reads TGTGCCAGTAAGAGCGGGAGGGTGCCAGATACGCAGTATTTT.

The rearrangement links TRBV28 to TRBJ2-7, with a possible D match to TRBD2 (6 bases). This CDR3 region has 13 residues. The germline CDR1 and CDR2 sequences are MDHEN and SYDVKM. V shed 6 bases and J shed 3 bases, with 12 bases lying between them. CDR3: CASSAGPLYEQYF. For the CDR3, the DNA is TGTGCCAGCAGCGCGGGACCGCTCTACGAGCAGTACTTC. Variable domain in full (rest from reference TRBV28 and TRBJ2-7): DVKVTQSSRYLVKRTGEKVFLECVQDMDHENMFWYRQDPGLGLRLIYFSYDVKMKEKGDIPEGYSVSREKKERFSLILESASTNQTSMYLCASSAGPLYEQYFGPGTRLTVT.

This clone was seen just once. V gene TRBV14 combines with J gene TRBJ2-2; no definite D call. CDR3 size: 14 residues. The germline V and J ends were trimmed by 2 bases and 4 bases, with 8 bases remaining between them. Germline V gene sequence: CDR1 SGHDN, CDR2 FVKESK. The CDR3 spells CASSQSRGTGELFF. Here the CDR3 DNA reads TGTGCCAGCAGCCAAAGTCGAGGCACCGGGGAGCTGTTTTTT.

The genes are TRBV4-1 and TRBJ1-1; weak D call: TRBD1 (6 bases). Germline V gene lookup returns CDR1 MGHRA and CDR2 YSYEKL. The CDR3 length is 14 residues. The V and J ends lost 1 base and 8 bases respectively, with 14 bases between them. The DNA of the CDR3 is TGCGCCAGCAGCCAAGCCAGGGGCGCCCAGGAAGCTTTCTTT. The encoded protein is CASSQARGAQEAFF.

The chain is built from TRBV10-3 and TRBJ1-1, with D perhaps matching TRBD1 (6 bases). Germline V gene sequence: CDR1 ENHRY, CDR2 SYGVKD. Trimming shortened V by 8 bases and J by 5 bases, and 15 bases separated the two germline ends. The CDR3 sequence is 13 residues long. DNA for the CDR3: TGTGCCATCGCATCCTCAGGGGTTACTGAAGCTTTCTTT. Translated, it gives CAIASSGVTEAFF.

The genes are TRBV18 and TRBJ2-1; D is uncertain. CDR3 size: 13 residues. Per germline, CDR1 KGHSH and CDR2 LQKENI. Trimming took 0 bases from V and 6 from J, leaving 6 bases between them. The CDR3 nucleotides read TGTGCCAGCTCACCACCGAGCTCCAATGAGCAGTTCTTC. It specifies CASSPPSSNEQFF.

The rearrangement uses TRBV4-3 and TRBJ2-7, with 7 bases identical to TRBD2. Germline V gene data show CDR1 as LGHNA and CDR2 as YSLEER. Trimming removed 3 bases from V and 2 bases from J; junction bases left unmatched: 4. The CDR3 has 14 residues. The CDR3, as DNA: TGCGCCAGCAGCCAGGGCAGCGGGACCTACGAGCAGTACTTC. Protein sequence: CASSQGSGTYEQYF.

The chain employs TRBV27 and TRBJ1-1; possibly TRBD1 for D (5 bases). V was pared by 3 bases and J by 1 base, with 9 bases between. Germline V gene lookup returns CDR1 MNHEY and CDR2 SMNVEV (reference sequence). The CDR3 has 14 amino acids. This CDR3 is CASSLGRGNTEAFF. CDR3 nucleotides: TGTGCCAGCAGTTTGGGGAGGGGGAACACTGAAGCTTTCTTT.

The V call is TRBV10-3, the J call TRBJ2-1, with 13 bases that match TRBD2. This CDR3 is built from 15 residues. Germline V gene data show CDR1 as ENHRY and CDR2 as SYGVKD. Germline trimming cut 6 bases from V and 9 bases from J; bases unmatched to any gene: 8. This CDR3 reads CAIRDGTSGTSEQFF. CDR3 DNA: TGTGCCATCAGGGATGGGACTAGCGGGACTAGTGAGCAGTTCTTC.

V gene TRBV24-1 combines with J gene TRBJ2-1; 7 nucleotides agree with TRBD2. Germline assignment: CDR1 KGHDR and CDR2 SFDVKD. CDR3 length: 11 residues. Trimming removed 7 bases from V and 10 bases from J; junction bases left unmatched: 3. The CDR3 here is CATRSGGEQFF. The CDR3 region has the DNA TGTGCCACCAGGTCCGGGGGGGAGCAGTTCTTC.

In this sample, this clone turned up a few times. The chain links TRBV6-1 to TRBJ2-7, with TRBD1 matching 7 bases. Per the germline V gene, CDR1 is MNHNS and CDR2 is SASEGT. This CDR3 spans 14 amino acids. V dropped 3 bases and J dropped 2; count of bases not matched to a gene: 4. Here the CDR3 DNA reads TGTGCCAGCAGTGATCCGGGACAGACCTACGAGCAGTACTTC. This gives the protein CASSDPGQTYEQYF.